This T cell receptor beta chain was captured in a study of CD8 T cells in Susac syndrome. Reverse transcription of roughly 0.5 to 1 ug RNA was performed with random hexamers. The authors amplified TCR beta CDR3 across 54 Vbeta and 13 Jbeta using immunoSEQ multiplex PCR. TCRdb analysed the immunoSEQ multiplex PCR reads with MiXCR anew, one entry per CDR3 protein. This table has 400,000 to 550,000 distinct CDR3 sequences, more than 80% appearing once. This clonotype was counted a few times. V was pared by 1 base and J by 4 bases, with 10 bases between. The CDR3 has 13 amino acids. Germline assignment: CDR1 GTSNPN and CDR2 SVGIG (reference sequence).

Sequencing was carried out using CD8+ T cells from PBMCs. The chain employs TRBV30 and TRBJ1-2, with D hard to call. The sequence derives from a human donor with multiple sclerosis. CDR3 DNA: TGTGCCTGGAGTGCCAGTGTTATCTATGGCTACACCTTC. It specifies CAWSASVIYGYTF. Filled out from reference TRBV30 and TRBJ1-2, the complete variable domain reads SQTIHQWPATLVQPVGSPLSLECTVEGTSNPNLYWYRQAAGRGLQLLFYSVGIGQISSEVPQNLSASRPQDRQFILSSKKLLLSDSGFYLCAWSASVIYGYTFGSGTRLTVV.